Shown below are 6 T cell receptor beta chains from a single sample sequenced in a study of T-cell memory formation after mild COVID-19. From the 5' RACE reads, TCRdb called clonotypes with MiXCR, one entry per CDR3 protein. This sample has approximately 440,000 distinct CDR3 sequences, with roughly 20% found just once. Sequencing was carried out using PBMCs or a T cell subset sorted from them (not recorded which). These receptors came from an adult woman who had mild COVID-19 (a few samples of this study predate the infection). Cell type and time point are not known.

The V gene is TRBV15, the J gene TRBJ2-5; D remains unclear. The CDR3 contains 15 residues. Trimming took 0 bases from V and 5 from J, leaving 13 bases between them. The V gene's germline CDR1 is LNHNV and CDR2 YYDKDF (reference sequence). CDR3 sequence: CATSRDKFVGETQYF. Here the CDR3 DNA reads TGTGCCACCAGCAGAGATAAGTTTGTAGGTGAGACCCAGTACTTC.

This clonotype was recorded a few times. For the CDR3, the DNA is TGTGCCAGCAGCGCGCGTAAGGGGGATCACACTGAAGCTTTCTTT. Its translation is CASSARKGDHTEAFF. The gene calls are TRBV11-2 and TRBJ1-1; weak D call: TRBD1 (6 bases). Germline CDR1 SGHAT, CDR2 FQNNGV. The CDR3 spans 15 residues. Trimming removed 5 bases from V and 3 bases from J, with 16 bases in between.

The rearrangement links TRBV4-1 to TRBJ2-7; D possibly corresponds to TRBD1 (5 bases). Trimming cost V 3 bases and J 0 bases, with 15 bases left between them. CDR1 is MGHRA and CDR2 is YSYEKL in the germline V gene. The CDR3 is 16 residues long. The CDR3 sequence is CASSQMGHSGSYEQYF. As DNA, the CDR3 is TGCGCCAGCAGCCAGATGGGGCACTCAGGCTCCTACGAGCAGTACTTC.

This clonotype came up a few times. The V gene is TRBV12-3 or TRBV12-4, the J gene TRBJ2-3, with D possibly matching TRBD2 (8 bases). Between the trimmed V and J ends, which lost 5 bases and 2 bases, there was a span of 32 bases. This CDR3 region has 21 residues. The CDR3 protein is CASSALGQDPGIAGPTDTQYF. The DNA for the CDR3 is TGTGCCAGCAGTGCCCTCGGACAGGACCCCGGGATAGCGGGACCCACAGATACGCAGTATTTT.

This clonotype appeared a few times. The chain has TRBV4-3 and TRBJ2-1; 12 positions agree with TRBD2. The CDR3 is 15 residues long. Trimming removed 6 bases from V and 8 bases from J; junction bases left unmatched: 8. In germline, CDR1 is LGHNA, CDR2 YSLEER. CDR3 amino acids: CASRRLAGEWYEQFF. Written as DNA, the CDR3 is TGCGCCAGCAGGCGACTAGCGGGAGAATGGTATGAGCAGTTCTTC.

This clonotype showed up just a few times. The chain carries TRBV9 and TRBJ2-2; 9 nucleotides line up with TRBD2. This CDR3 region has 16 residues. The germline gives CDR1 SGDLS, CDR2 YYNGEE. V shed 6 bases, J shed 6 bases, and the junction held 12 bases outside the gene matches. Here the CDR3 reads CASNQVAGVAAGELFF. The DNA for the CDR3 is TGTGCCAGCAACCAAGTAGCGGGAGTTGCTGCCGGGGAGCTGTTTTTT.